Detailed here is one T cell receptor beta chain. The antigen is undetermined. The data stem from a study of chemoradiotherapy in HPV16-positive cancers. The study, taken as a whole, reports: Non-HPV-specific T cells did not expand in tumors during treatment, whereas candidate HPV-specific clones and E7-related motifs did. Functional assays defining HPV-specific T cells used only a couple of HPV16-positive patients.

CDR1 is SGHNT, CDR2 YENEEA, per germline. The ends lost 4 bases at V and 8 bases at J; junction bases unmatched: 4. CDR3 size: 15 residues. Sequenced by immunoSEQ multiplex PCR; TCRdb stores in-frame clones only, minus some. Of about 32,000 clones detected, around 88% appear once; the ten largest clones hold approximately 5%. Sequences were derived from blood, sampled from a patient who underwent chemoradiotherapy. The chain uses TRBV11-3 and TRBJ2-1, with 14 bases that match TRBD2. The sequence was obtained from a human donor with HPV-associated anogenital cancer. The CDR3 coding sequence is TGTGCCAGCAGCTCGGGACTAGCGGGAGCAGATGAGCAGTTCTTC. Translated: CASSSGLAGADEQFF.